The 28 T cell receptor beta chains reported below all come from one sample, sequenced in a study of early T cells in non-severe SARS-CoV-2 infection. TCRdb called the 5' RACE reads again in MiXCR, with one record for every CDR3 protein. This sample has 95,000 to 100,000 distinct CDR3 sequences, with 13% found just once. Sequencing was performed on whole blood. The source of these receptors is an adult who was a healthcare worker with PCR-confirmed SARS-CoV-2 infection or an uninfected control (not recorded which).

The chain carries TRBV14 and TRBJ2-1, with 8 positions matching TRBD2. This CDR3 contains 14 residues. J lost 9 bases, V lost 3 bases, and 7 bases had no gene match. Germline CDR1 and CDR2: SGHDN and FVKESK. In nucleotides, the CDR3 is TGTGCCAGCAGCCAGGTTAGCGGGGTAGGTGAGCAGTTCTTC. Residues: CASSQVSGVGEQFF.

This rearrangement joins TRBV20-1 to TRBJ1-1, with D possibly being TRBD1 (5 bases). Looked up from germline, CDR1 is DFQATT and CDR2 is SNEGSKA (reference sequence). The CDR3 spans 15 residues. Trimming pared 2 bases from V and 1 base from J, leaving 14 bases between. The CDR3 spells CSARSGGVKNTEAFF. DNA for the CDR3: TGCAGTGCTAGATCCGGGGGAGTAAAGAACACTGAAGCTTTCTTT.

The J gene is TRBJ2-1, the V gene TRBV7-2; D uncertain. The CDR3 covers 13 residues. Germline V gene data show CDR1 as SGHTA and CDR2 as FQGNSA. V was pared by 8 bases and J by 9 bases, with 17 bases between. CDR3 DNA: TGTGCCAGCGTCAAGAAGCGCTGGGCTGAGCAGTTCTTC. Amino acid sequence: CASVKKRWAEQFF.

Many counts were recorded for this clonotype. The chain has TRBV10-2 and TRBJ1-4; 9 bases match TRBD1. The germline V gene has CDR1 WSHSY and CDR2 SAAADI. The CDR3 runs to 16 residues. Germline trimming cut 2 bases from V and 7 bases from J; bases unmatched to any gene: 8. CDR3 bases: TGCGCCAGCAGTGAGCTACTACAGGGGGCGCGTGAAAAACTGTTTTTT. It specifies CASSELLQGAREKLFF.

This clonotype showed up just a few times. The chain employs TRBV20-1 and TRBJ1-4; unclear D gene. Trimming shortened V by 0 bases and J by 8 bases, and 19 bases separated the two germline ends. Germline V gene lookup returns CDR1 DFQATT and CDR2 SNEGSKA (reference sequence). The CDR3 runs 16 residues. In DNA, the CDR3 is TGCAGTGCTAGAGATCCGAGGTCAGGTTTGAGAGAAAAACTGTTTTTT. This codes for CSARDPRSGLREKLFF.

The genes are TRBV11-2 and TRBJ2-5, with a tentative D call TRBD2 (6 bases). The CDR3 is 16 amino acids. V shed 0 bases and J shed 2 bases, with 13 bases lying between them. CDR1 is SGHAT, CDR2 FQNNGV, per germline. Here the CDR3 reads CASSLDRGRVQETQYF. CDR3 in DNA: TGTGCCAGCAGCTTAGATCGGGGGAGAGTACAAGAGACCCAGTACTTC.

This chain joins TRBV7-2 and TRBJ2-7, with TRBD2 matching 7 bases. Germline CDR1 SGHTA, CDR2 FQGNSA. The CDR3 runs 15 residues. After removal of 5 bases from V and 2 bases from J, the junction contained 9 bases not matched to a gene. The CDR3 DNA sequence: TGTGCCAGCAGCAATCGCGGGGGTGCCACCTACGAGCAGTACTTC. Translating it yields CASSNRGGATYEQYF.

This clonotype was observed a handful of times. DNA of the CDR3: TGTGCCAGCAGCTTAGCGGGAACCGGACAGGCGGCAGATACGCAGTATTTT. Amino acid sequence: CASSLAGTGQAADTQYF. V gene TRBV7-2 combines with J gene TRBJ2-3, with 7 bases identical to TRBD1. Germline V gives CDR1 SGHTA, CDR2 FQGNSA. CDR3 length equals 17 residues. J gave up 4 bases and V 0 bases, and 10 bases lay outside the gene matches.

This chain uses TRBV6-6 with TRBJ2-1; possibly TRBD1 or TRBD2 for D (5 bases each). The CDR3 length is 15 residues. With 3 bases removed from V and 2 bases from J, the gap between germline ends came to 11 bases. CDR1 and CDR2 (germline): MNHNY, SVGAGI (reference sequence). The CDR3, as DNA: TGTGCCAGCAGTTATACCGGGACCCCCTACAATGAGCAGTTCTTC. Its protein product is CASSYTGTPYNEQFF.

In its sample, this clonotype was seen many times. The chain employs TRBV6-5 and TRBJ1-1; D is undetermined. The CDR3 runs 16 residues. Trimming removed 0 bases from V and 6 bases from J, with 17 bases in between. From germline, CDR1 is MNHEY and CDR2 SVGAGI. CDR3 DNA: TGTGCCAGCAGTTACTCGAAGTATCCGGGGATGCCTGAAGCTTTCTTT. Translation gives CASSYSKYPGMPEAFF.

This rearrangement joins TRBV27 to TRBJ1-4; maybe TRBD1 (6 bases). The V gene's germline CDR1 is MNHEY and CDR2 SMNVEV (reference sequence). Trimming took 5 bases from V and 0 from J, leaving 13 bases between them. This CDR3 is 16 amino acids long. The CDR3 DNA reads TGTGCCAGCAGTAAACCTACAGGGACAACTAATGAAAAACTGTTTTTT. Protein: CASSKPTGTTNEKLFF. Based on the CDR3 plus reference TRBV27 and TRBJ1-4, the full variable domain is EAQVTQNPRYLITVTGKKLTVTCSQNMNHEYMSWYRQDPGLGLRQIYYSMNVEVTDKGDVPEGYKVSRKEKRNFPLILESPSPNQTSLYFCASSKPTGTTNEKLFFGSGTQLSVL.

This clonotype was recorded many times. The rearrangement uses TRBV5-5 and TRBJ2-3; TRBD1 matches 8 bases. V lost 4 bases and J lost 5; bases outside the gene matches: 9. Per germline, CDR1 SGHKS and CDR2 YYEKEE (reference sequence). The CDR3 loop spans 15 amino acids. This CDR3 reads CASSLRDRLVDTQYF. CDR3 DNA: TGTGCCAGCAGCCTCCGGGACAGGCTGGTAGATACGCAGTATTTT. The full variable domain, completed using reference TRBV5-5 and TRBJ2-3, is DAGVTQSPTHLIKTRGQQVTLRCSPISGHKSVSWYQQVLGQGPQFIFQYYEKEERGRGNFPDRFSARQFPNYSSELNVNALLLGDSALYLCASSLRDRLVDTQYFGPGTRLTVL.

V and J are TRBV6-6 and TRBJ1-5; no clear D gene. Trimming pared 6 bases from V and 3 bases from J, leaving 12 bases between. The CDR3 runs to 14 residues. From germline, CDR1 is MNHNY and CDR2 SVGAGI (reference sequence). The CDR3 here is CASRDRVLNQPQHF. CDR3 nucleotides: TGTGCCAGCAGAGACCGGGTTCTCAATCAGCCCCAGCATTTT.

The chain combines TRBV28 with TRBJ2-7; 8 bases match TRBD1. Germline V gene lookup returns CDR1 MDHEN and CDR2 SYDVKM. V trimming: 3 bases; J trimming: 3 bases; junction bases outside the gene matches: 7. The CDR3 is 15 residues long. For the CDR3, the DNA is TGTGCCAGCAGTTTTTCGGACAGGGCCTTCTACGAGCAGTACTTC. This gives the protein CASSFSDRAFYEQYF. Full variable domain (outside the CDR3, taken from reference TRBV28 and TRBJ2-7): DVKVTQSSRYLVKRTGEKVFLECVQDMDHENMFWYRQDPGLGLRLIYFSYDVKMKEKGDIPEGYSVSREKKERFSLILESASTNQTSMYLCASSFSDRAFYEQYFGPGTRLTVT.

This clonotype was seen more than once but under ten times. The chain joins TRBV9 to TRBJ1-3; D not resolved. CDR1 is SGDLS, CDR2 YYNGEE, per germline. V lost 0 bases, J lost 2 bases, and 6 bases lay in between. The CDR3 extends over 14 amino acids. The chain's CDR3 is CASSVGGAGNTIYF. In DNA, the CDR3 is TGTGCCAGCAGCGTAGGAGGAGCTGGAAACACCATATATTTT.

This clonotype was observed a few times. CDR3 in DNA: TGTGCCAGCAGTTACGAGCAGGGGGCGTATGGCTACACCTTC. It codes for CASSYEQGAYGYTF. The V call is TRBV6-2 or TRBV6-3, the J call TRBJ1-2, with 8 bases lining up with TRBD1. V lost 2 bases, J lost 5 bases, and 4 bases stayed unmatched. The CDR3 contains 14 residues. Germline loops: CDR1 MNHEY, CDR2 SVGEGT.

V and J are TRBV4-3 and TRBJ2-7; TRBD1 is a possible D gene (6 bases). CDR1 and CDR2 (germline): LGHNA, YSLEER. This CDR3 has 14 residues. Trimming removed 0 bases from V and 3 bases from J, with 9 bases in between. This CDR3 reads CASSQDLTGYEQYF. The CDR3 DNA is TGCGCCAGCAGCCAAGATCTGACAGGCTACGAGCAGTACTTC.

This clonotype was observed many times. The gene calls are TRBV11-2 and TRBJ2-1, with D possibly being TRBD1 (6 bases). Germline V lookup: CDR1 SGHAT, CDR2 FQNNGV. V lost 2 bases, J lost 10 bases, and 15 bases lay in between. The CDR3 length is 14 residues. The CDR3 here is CASSLLQGQGEQFF. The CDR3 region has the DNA TGTGCCAGCAGCTTATTACAGGGCCAAGGGGAGCAGTTCTTC.

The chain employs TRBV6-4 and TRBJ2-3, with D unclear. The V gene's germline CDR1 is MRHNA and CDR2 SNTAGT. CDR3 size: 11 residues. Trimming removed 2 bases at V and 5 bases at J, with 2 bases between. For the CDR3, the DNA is TGTGCCAGCAGTGACGGAGATACGCAGTATTTT. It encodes CASSDGDTQYF.

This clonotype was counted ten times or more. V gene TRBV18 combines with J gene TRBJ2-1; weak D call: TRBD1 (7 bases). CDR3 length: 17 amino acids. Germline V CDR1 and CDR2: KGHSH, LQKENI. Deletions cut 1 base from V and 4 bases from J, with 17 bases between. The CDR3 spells CASSPRGPQGGYNEQFF. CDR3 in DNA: TGTGCCAGCTCACCACGAGGCCCCCAGGGGGGATACAATGAGCAGTTCTTC.

The CDR3 sequence: CASSPLGGAQEGRGELFF. In DNA form, the CDR3 reads TGCGCCAGCAGCCCATTAGGAGGAGCCCAAGAGGGCCGAGGGGAGCTGTTTTTT. This rearrangement joins TRBV5-1 to TRBJ2-2, with D perhaps matching TRBD2 (5 bases). The germline CDR1 and CDR2 sequences are SGHRS and YFSETQ. The CDR3 has 18 amino acids. V gave up 4 bases and J gave up 8 bases, with 27 bases separating them.

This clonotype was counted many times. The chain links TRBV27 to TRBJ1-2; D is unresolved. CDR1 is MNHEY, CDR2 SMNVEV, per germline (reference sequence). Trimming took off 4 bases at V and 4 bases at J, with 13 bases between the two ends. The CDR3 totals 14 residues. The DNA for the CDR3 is TGTGCCAGCAGTTCCAGGACCCAGGCCTATGGCTACACCTTC. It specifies CASSSRTQAYGYTF.

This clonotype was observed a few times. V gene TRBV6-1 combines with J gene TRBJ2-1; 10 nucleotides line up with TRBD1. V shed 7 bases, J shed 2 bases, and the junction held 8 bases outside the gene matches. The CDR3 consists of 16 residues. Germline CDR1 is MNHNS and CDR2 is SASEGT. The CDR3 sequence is CASTQGGTGAYNEQFF. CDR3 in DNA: TGTGCCAGCACCCAAGGCGGGACAGGGGCCTACAATGAGCAGTTCTTC.

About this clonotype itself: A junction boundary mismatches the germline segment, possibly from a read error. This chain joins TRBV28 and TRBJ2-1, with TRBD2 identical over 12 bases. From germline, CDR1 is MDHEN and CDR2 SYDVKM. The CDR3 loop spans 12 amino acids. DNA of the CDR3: TGTGCCAGCAGGGCTAGCGGGGGGGCCCATTCATTC. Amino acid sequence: CASRASGGAHSF. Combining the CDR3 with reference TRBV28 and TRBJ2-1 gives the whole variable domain DVKVTQSSRYLVKRTGEKVFLECVQDMDHENMFWYRQDPGLGLRLIYFSYDVKMKEKGDIPEGYSVSREKKERFSLILESASTNQTSMYLCASRASGGAHSFGPGTRLTVL.

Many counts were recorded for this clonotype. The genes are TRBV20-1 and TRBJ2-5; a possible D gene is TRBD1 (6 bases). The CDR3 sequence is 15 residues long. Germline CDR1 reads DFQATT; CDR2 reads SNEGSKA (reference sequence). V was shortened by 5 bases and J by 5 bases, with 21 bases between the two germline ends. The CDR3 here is CSAYSLTGGYETQYF. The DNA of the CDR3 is TGCAGTGCTTATTCCCTAACTGGGGGCTATGAGACCCAGTACTTC.

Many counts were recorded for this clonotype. CDR3 residues: CASSPTGRGNTEAFF. As DNA, the CDR3 is TGTGCCAGCAGCCCGACAGGTCGAGGGAACACTGAAGCTTTCTTT. The V call is TRBV13, the J call TRBJ1-1; D is perhaps TRBD1 (6 bases). Germline assignment: CDR1 PRHDT and CDR2 FYEKMQ (reference sequence). The CDR3 is 15 residues long. Deletions cut 5 bases from V and 1 base from J, with 14 bases between.

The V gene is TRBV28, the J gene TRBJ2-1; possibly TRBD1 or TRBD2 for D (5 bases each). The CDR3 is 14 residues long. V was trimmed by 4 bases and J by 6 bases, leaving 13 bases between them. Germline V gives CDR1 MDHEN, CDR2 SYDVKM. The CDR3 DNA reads TGTGCCAGCAGTTGGGACCCTATACTCAATGAGCAGTTCTTC. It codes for CASSWDPILNEQFF. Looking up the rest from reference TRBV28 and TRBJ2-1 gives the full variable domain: DVKVTQSSRYLVKRTGEKVFLECVQDMDHENMFWYRQDPGLGLRLIYFSYDVKMKEKGDIPEGYSVSREKKERFSLILESASTNQTSMYLCASSWDPILNEQFFGPGTRLTVL.

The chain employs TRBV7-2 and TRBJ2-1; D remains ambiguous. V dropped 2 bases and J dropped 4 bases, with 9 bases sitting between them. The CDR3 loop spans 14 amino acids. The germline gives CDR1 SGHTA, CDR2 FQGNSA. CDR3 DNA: TGTGCCAGCAGCTTAATCCGGGCTTACAATGAGCAGTTCTTC. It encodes CASSLIRAYNEQFF.